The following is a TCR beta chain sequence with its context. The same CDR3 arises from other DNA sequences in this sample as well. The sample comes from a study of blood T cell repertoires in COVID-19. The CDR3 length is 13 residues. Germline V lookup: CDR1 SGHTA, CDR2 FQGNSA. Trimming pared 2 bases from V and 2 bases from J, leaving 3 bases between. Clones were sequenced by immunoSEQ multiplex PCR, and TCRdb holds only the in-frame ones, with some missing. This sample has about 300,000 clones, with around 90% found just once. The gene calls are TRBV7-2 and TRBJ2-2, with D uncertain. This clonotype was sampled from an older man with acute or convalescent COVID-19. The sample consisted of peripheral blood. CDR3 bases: TGTGCCAGCAGCTTATTAAACACCGGGGAGCTGTTTTTT. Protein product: CASSLLNTGELFF.